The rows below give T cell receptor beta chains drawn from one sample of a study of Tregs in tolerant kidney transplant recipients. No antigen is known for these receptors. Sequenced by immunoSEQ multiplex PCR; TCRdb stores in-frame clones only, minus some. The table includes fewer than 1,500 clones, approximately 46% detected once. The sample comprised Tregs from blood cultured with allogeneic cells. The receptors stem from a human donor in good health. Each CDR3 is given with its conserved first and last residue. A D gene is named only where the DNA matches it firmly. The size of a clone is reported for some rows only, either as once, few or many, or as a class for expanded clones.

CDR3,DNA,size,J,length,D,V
CASSRISGNTIYF,TGTGCCAGCAGTCGGATCTCTGGAAACACCATATATTTT,NA,TRBJ1-3,13,NA,TRBV6-8
CASSLGEGYEQYF,TGTGCCAGCAGCTTGGGGGAGGGCTACGAGCAGTACTTC,NA,TRBJ2-7,13,TRBD2,TRBV5-3
CASSWTGVGNQPQHF,TGTGCCAGCAGCTGGACAGGGGTGGGCAATCAGCCCCAGCATTTT,NA,TRBJ1-5,15,TRBD1,TRBV10-3
CASRRRGGGWSDTQYF,TGCGCCAGCAGGCGTCGGGGGGGAGGCTGGTCAGATACGCAGTATTTT,NA,TRBJ2-3,16,TRBD2,TRBV5-1
CASSREPIQGRQAFF,TGTGCCAGCAGCCGCGAACCTATACAGGGGCGGCAAGCTTTCTTT,NA,TRBJ1-1,15,TRBD1,TRBV2
CASSRIRGLGYGYTF,TGTGCCAGCAGTCGGATCCGTGGGCTTGGCTATGGCTACACCTTC,NA,TRBJ1-2,15,NA,TRBV7-2
CASSQTRLAGGPSRNEQFF,TGCGCCAGCAGCCAAACCAGACTAGCGGGGGGGCCTTCTCGCAATGAGCAGTTCTTC,hyperexpanded,TRBJ2-1,19,TRBD2,TRBV4-1
CASSLAGGPNTGELFF,TGTGCCAGCAGCCTAGCGGGGGGGCCGAACACCGGGGAGCTGTTTTTT,NA,TRBJ2-2,16,NA,TRBV7-5
CASSQDTFPGELFF,TGCGCCAGCAGCCAAGACACCTTCCCCGGGGAGCTGTTTTTT,medium-sized,TRBJ2-2,14,NA,TRBV4-1
CASSPNNEQFF,TGTGCCAGCTCCCCGAACAATGAGCAGTTCTTC,few,TRBJ2-1,11,NA,TRBV18
CASSQGGYGYTF,TGTGCCAGCAGTCAAGGGGGTTATGGCTACACCTTC,few,TRBJ1-2,12,NA,TRBV2
CASSQDTAGSPYEQYF,TGCGCCAGCAGCCAAGATACGGCAGGGAGCCCCTACGAGCAGTACTTC,NA,TRBJ2-7,16,NA,TRBV4-1
CASSLNSYEQYF,TGTGCCAGCAGCTTAAACAGCTACGAGCAGTACTTC,NA,TRBJ2-7,12,NA,TRBV11-3
CASRGQKSNEKLFF,TGTGCCAGCAGAGGACAGAAATCTAATGAAAAACTGTTTTTT,NA,TRBJ1-4,14,NA,TRBV6-1
CASSPRRSGRSSYEQYF,TGTGCCAGCTCACCCCGAAGGAGCGGTAGGAGCTCCTACGAGCAGTACTTC,NA,TRBJ2-7,17,NA,TRBV18
CASSKLQGPTVLDTGELFF,TGTGCCAGCAGCAAACTGCAGGGACCAACGGTACTGGACACCGGGGAGCTGTTTTTT,medium-sized,TRBJ2-2,19,NA,TRBV21-1
CASSLYGAPTEQYF,TGTGCCAGCAGCTTGTACGGCGCTCCTACGGAGCAGTACTTC,few,TRBJ2-7,14,NA,TRBV5-4
CASSLGGQGRYEQYF,TGTGCCAGCAGCTTGGGTGGACAGGGGCGGTACGAGCAGTACTTC,NA,TRBJ2-7,15,TRBD1,TRBV5-6
CASSSGRQKETQYF,TGTGCCAGCAGCTCCGGGAGACAGAAAGAGACCCAGTACTTC,NA,TRBJ2-5,14,NA,TRBV7-9
CASTTSRTSSYEQYF,TGTGCCAGCACCACATCGAGGACTTCCTCCTACGAGCAGTACTTC,NA,TRBJ2-7,15,NA,TRBV18
CASSRISGNTIYF,TGTGCCAGCAGTCGGATCTCTGGAAACACCATATATTTT,NA,TRBJ1-3,13,NA,TRBV6-9
CASTLWDTQYF,TGTGCCAGCACCCTTTGGGACACCCAGTACTTC,NA,TRBJ2-5,11,NA,TRBV2
CASSTTGGGYGYTF,TGTGCCAGCAGCACCACCGGGGGTGGGTATGGCTACACCTTC,NA,TRBJ1-2,14,NA,TRBV4-2
CAISSGNTDTQYF,TGTGCCATCAGTTCGGGGAACACAGATACGCAGTATTTT,NA,TRBJ2-3,13,NA,TRBV6-6
CASKGAGGLAGGEQFF,TGTGCCAGCAAGGGGGCCGGGGGACTAGCGGGAGGTGAGCAGTTCTTC,medium-sized,TRBJ2-1,16,TRBD2,TRBV11-3
CASSFAQETQYF,TGTGCCAGCAGCTTCGCGCAAGAGACCCAGTACTTC,once,TRBJ2-5,12,NA,TRBV7-2
CASSTPGMDYGYTF,TGTGCCAGTAGTACCCCGGGGATGGACTATGGCTACACCTTC,large,TRBJ1-2,14,NA,TRBV19
CASSRSRGQETQYF,TGTGCCAGCAGCCGTTCCAGGGGCCAAGAGACCCAGTACTTC,NA,TRBJ2-5,14,NA,TRBV7-1
CASSPLWGAQPQHF,TGTGCCAGCAGTCCACTCTGGGGGGCCCAGCCCCAGCATTTT,NA,TRBJ1-5,14,NA,TRBV2